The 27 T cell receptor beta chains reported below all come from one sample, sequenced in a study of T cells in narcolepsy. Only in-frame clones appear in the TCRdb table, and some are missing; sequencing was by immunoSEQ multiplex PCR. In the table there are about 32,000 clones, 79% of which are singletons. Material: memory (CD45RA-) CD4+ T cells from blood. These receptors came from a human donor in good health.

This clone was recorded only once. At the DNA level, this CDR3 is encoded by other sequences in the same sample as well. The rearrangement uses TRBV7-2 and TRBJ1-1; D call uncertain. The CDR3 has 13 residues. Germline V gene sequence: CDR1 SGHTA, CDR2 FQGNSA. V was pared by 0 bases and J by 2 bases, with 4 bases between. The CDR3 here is CASSLARNTEAFF. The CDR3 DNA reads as TGTGCCAGCAGCTTAGCAAGAAACACTGAAGCTTTCTTT.

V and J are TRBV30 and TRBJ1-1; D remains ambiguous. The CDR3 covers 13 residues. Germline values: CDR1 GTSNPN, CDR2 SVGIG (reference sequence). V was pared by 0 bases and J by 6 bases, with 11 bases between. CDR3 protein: CAWSVLGTSEAFF. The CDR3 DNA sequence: TGTGCCTGGAGTGTGCTGGGTACCTCTGAAGCTTTCTTT. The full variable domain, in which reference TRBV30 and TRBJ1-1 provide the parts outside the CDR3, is SQTIHQWPATLVQPVGSPLSLECTVEGTSNPNLYWYRQAAGRGLQLLFYSVGIGQISSEVPQNLSASRPQDRQFILSSKKLLLSDSGFYLCAWSVLGTSEAFFGQGTRLTVV.

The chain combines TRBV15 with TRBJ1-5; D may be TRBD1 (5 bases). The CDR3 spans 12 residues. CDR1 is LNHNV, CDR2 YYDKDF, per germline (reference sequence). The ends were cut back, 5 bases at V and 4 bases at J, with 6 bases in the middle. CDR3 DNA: TGTGCCACCAGCGGGACTAATCAGCCCCAGCATTTT. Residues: CATSGTNQPQHF. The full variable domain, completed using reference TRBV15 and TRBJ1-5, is DAMVIQNPRYQVTQFGKPVTLSCSQTLNHNVMYWYQQKSSQAPKLLFHYYDKDFNNEADTPDNFQSRRPNTSFCFLDIRSPGLGDTAMYLCATSGTNQPQHFGDGTRLSIL.

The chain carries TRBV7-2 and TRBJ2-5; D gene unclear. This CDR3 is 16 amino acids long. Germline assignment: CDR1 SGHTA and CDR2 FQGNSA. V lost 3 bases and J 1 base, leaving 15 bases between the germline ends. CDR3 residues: CASSFWQKAIQETQYF. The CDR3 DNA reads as TGTGCCAGCAGCTTTTGGCAAAAGGCTATCCAAGAGACCCAGTACTTC.

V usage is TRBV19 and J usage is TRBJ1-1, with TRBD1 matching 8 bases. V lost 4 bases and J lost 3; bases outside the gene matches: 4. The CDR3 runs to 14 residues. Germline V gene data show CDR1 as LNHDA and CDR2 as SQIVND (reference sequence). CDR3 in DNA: TGTGCCAGTAGTAACTTCAGGGGGCACACTGAAGCTTTCTTT. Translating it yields CASSNFRGHTEAFF.

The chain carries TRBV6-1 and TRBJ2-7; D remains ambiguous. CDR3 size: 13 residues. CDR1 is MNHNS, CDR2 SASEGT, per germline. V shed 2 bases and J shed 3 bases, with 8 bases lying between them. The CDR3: CASSEQLNYEQYF. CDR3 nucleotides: TGTGCCAGCAGTGAACAGCTAAACTACGAGCAGTACTTC.

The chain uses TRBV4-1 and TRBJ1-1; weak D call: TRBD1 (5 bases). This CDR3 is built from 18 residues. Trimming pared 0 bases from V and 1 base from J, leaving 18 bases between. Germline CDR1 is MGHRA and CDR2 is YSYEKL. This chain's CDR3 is CASSQDFSSRTTNTEAFF. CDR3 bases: TGCGCCAGCAGCCAAGACTTTAGTTCAAGGACAACGAACACTGAAGCTTTCTTT.

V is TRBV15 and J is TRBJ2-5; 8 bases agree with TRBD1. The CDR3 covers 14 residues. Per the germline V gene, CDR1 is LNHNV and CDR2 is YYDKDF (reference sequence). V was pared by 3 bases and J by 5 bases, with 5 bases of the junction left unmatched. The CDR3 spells CATSRTGVGETQYF. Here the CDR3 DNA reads TGTGCCACCAGCAGGACAGGGGTTGGCGAGACCCAGTACTTC.

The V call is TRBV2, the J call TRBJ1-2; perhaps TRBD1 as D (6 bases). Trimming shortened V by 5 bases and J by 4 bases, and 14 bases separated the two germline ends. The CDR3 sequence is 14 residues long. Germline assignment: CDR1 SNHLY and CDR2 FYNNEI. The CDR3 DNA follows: TGTGCCAGCAGTATACTCCAGGGGACCTATGGCTACACCTTC. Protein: CASSILQGTYGYTF.

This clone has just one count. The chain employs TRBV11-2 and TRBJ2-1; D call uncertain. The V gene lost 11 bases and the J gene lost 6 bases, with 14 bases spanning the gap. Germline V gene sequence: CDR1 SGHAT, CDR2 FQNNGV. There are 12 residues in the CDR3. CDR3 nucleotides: TGTGCCGTATCTAGGACCCGCAATGAGCAGTTCTTC. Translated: CAVSRTRNEQFF.

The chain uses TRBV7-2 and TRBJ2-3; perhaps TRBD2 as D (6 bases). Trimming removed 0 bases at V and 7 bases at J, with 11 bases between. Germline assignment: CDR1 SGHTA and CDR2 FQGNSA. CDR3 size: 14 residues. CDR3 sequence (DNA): TGTGCCAGCAGCTTAGCGCGGGGCACCAATACGCAGTATTTT. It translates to CASSLARGTNTQYF.

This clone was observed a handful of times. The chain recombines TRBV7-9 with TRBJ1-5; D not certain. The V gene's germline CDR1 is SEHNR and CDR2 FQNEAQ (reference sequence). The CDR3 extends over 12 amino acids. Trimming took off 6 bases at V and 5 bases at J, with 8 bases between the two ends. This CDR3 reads CASSYLDQPQHF. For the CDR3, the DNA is TGTGCCAGCAGTTATCTCGATCAGCCCCAGCATTTT.

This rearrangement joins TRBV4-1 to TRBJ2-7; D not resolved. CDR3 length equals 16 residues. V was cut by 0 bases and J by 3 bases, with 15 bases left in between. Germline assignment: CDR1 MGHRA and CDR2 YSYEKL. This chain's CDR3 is CASSQDLSTGYYEQYF. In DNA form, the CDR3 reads TGCGCCAGCAGCCAAGATCTTTCGACGGGTTACTACGAGCAGTACTTC.

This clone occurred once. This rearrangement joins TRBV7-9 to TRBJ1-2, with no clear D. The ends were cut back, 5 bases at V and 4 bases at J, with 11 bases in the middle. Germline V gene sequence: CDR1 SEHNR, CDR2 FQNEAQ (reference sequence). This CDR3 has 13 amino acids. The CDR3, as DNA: TGTGCCAGCAGCCGCGACGGAATCTATGGCTACACCTTC. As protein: CASSRDGIYGYTF.

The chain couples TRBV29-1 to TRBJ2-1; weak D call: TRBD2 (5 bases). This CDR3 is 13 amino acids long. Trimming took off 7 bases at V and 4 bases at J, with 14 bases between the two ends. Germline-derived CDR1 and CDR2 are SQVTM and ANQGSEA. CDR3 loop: CSASGLAYNEQFF. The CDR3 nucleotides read TGCAGCGCTTCTGGACTGGCTTACAATGAGCAGTTCTTC.

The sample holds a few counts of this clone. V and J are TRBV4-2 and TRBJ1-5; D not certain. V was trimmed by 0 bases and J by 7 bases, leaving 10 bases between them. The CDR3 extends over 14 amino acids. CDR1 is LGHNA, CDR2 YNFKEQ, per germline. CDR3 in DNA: TGTGCCAGCAGCCAAGACGGTAAGGACCAGCCCCAGCATTTT. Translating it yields CASSQDGKDQPQHF.

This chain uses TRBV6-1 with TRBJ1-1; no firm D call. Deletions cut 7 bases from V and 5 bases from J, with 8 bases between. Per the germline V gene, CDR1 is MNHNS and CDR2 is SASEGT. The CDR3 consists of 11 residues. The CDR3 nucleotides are TGTGCCAGCACCTGGGTTACTGAAGCTTTCTTT. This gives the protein CASTWVTEAFF.

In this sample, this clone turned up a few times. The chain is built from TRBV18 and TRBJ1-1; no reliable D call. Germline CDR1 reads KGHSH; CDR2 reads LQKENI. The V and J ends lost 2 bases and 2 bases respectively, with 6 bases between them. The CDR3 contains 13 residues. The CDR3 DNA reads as TGTGCCAGCTCACCAGGGGATAACACTGAAGCTTTCTTT. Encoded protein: CASSPGDNTEAFF.

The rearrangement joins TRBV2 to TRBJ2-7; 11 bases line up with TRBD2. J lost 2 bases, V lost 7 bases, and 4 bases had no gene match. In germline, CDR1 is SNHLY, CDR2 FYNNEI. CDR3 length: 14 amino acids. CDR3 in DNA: TGTGCCAGCACCTTAGCGGGAGGGCCCTACGAGCAGTACTTC. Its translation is CASTLAGGPYEQYF.

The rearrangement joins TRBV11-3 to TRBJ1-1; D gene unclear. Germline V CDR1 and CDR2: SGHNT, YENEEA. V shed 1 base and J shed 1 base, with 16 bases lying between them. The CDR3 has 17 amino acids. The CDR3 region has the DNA TGTGCCAGCAGCTTAGGTTCGAGGGTCTTACCGAACACTGAAGCTTTCTTT. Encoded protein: CASSLGSRVLPNTEAFF.

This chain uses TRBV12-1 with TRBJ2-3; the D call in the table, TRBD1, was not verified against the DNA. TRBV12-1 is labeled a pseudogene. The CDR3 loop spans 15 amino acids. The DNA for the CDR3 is TGTGCCAGCAGCTTTGTGGGACAGATCACAGATACGCAGTATTTT. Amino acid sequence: CASSFVGQITDTQYF.

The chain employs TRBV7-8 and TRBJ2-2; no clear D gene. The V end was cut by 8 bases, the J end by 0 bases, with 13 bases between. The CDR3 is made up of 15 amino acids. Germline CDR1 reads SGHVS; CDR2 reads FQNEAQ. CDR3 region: CASDSGLANTGELFF. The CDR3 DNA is TGTGCCAGCGACTCGGGCCTAGCGAACACCGGGGAGCTGTTTTTT.

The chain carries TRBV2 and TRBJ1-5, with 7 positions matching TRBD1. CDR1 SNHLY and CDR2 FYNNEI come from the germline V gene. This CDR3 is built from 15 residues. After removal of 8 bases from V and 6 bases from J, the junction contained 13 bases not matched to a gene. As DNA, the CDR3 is TGTGCCAGCTCTACAGCAGGGGGTTCGGGTCAGCCCCAGCATTTT. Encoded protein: CASSTAGGSGQPQHF. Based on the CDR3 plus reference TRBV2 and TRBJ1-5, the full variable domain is EPEVTQTPSHQVTQMGQEVILRCVPISNHLYFYWYRQILGQKVEFLVSFYNNEISEKSEIFDDQFSVERPDGSNFTLKIRSTKLEDSAMYFCASSTAGGSGQPQHFGDGTRLSIL.

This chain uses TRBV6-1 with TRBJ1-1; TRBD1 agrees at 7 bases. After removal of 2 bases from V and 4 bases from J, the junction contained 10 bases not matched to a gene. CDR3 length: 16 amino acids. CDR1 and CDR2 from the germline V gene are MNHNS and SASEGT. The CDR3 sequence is CASSEKAGGLGTEAFF. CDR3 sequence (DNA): TGTGCCAGCAGTGAAAAGGCAGGGGGTTTGGGCACTGAAGCTTTCTTT.

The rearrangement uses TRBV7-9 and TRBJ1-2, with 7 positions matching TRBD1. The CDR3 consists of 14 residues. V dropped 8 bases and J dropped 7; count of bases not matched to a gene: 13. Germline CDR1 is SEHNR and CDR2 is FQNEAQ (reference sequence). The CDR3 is CASSGHRGGSGYTF. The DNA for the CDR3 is TGTGCCAGCTCGGGACACAGGGGAGGAAGTGGCTACACCTTC.

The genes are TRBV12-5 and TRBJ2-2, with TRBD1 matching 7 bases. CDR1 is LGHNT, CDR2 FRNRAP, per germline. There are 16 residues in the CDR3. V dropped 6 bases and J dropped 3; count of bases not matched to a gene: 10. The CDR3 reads CASGPRQGVDTGELFF. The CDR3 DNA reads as TGTGCTAGTGGCCCACGCCAGGGGGTTGACACCGGGGAGCTGTTTTTT.

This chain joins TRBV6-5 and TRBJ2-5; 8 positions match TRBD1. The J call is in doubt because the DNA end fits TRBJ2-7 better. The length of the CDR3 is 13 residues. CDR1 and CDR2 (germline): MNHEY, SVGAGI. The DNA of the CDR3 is TGTGCCAGCAGTGACGGACAGGGCTACGAGCAGTACTTC. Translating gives CASSDGQGYEQYF.